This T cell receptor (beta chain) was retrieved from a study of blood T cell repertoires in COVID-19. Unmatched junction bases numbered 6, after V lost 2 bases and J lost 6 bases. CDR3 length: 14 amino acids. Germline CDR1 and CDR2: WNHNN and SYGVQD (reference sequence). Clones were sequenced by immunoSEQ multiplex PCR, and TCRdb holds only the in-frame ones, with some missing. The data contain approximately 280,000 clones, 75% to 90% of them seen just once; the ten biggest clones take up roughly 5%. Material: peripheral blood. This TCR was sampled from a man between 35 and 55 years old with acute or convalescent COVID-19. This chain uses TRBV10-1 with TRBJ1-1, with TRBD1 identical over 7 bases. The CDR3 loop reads CASSEGTAGAEAFF. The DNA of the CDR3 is TGCGCCAGCAGTGAGGGGACAGCGGGGGCTGAAGCTTTCTTT.